These 7 T cell receptor beta chains originate from one sample sequenced in a study of blood T cell repertoires in COVID-19. Libraries were prepared by immunoSEQ multiplex PCR; TCRdb keeps only in-frame clonotypes and omits some of them. The data contain some 180,000 clones, 80% to 90% of them singletons. The specimen was peripheral blood. These receptors were obtained from a man in his 70s with active or convalescent COVID-19.

This chain connects TRBV2 to TRBJ1-2; TRBD1 matches 7 bases. The CDR3 length is 12 residues. Germline CDR1 and CDR2: SNHLY and FYNNEI. V was clipped by 10 bases and J by 9 bases; unmatched bases: 11. CDR3 bases: TGTGCCAAAGGGCGGCAGGGGGGAAGCTACACCTTC. Its protein product is CAKGRQGGSYTF.

V is TRBV10-3 and J is TRBJ1-1, with TRBD1 matching over 8 bases. CDR1 and CDR2 from the germline V gene are ENHRY and SYGVKD. Losses at the gene ends were 8 bases for V and 3 bases for J; bases not matched to a gene: 5. The CDR3 has 13 amino acids. The CDR3 region has the DNA TGTGCCATCGGAGACAGGGGATACACTGAAGCTTTCTTT. Translated: CAIGDRGYTEAFF.

This clone was recorded once. The V and J genes are TRBV7-2 and TRBJ2-5; possible D gene TRBD1, 6 bases. In germline, CDR1 is SGHTA, CDR2 FQGNSA. Trimming cost V 2 bases and J 1 base, with 8 bases left between them. The CDR3 totals 14 residues. The CDR3 coding sequence is TGTGCCAGCAGCTTACGACAGGTCCAAGAGACCCAGTACTTC. Translated: CASSLRQVQETQYF.

This clone was found once. This rearrangement joins TRBV20-1 to TRBJ2-5; 7 positions match TRBD2. Germline loops: CDR1 DFQATT, CDR2 SNEGSKA (reference sequence). The V gene end was trimmed by 5 bases and the J gene end by 3 bases; junction bases not matched to a gene: 0. The CDR3 loop spans 11 amino acids. CDR3 sequence: CSAAGEETQYF. The CDR3 DNA follows: TGCAGTGCTGCGGGGGAAGAGACCCAGTACTTC.

The chain recombines TRBV4-1 with TRBJ2-1; D unclear. This CDR3 has 17 residues. Trimming pared 0 bases from V and 0 bases from J, leaving 12 bases between. From germline, CDR1 is MGHRA and CDR2 YSYEKL. This CDR3 reads CASSQDRLQSSYNEQFF. The CDR3 DNA reads as TGCGCCAGCAGCCAAGACAGACTCCAAAGCTCCTACAATGAGCAGTTCTTC.

The rearrangement joins TRBV7-8 to TRBJ1-4; weak D call: TRBD1 (5 bases). Germline V gives CDR1 SGHVS, CDR2 FQNEAQ. Trimming stripped 3 bases from V and 8 bases from J, with 19 bases between. This CDR3 has 16 amino acids. In nucleotides, the CDR3 is TGTGCCAGCAGCTTGGCACCCAGGTGGGGGGAGGAAAAACTGTTTTTT. Translated: CASSLAPRWGEEKLFF. The full variable domain, with the rest looked up from reference TRBV7-8 and TRBJ1-4, is GAGVSQSPRYKVAKRGQDVALRCDPISGHVSLFWYQQALGQGPEFLTYFQNEAQLDKSGLPSDRFFAERPEGSVSTLKIQRTQQEDSAVYLCASSLAPRWGEEKLFFGSGTQLSVL.

Only a few counts were recorded for this clone. Other DNA sequences from this sample encode an identical CDR3 as well. This rearrangement joins TRBV19 to TRBJ1-2; 7 bases align to TRBD1. This CDR3 region has 15 residues. Trimming took 4 bases from V and 4 from J; bases not matched to a gene: 9. Germline-derived CDR1 and CDR2 are LNHDA and SQIVND (reference sequence). CDR3 protein: CASSTRQGSTYGYTF. DNA of the CDR3: TGTGCCAGTAGTACCCGACAGGGATCGACCTATGGCTACACCTTC.